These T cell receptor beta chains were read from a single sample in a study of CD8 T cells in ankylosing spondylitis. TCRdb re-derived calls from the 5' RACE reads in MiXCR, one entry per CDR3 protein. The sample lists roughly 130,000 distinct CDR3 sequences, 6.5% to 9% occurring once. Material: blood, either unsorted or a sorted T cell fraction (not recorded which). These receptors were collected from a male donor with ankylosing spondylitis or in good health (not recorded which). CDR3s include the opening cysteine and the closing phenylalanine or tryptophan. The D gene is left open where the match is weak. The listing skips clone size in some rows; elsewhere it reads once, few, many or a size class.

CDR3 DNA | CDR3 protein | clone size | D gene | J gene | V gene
TGTGCCACCACGACCCCCAGGGGGCTTTGGTACGAGCAGTACTTC | CATTTPRGLWYEQYF | many | TRBD1 | TRBJ2-7 | TRBV7-9
TGCGCCAGCAGCTTGAGGGAGGGAGGTACGCAGTATTTT | CASSLREGGTQYF | many | TRBD2 | TRBJ2-3 | TRBV5-1
TGTGCCAGTAGCCTTCGGACAGGCCAGCCCTACGAGCAGTACTTC | CASSLRTGQPYEQYF | - | TRBD1 | TRBJ2-7 | TRBV19
TGTGCCAGCAGCGTAGTGGAGAATGAGCAGTTCTTC | CASSVVENEQFF | many | - | TRBJ2-1 | TRBV9
TGTGCCAGCAGCTCCGGGACACTTGACTACGAGCAGTACTTC | CASSSGTLDYEQYF | many | - | TRBJ2-7 | TRBV7-9
TGTGCCAGCAGCTTAGGTCGGGACAGGGTACGCGATGAGCAGTTCTTC | CASSLGRDRVRDEQFF | many | TRBD1 | TRBJ2-1 | TRBV7-2
TGTGCCAGCAGCCAAGATCAATTGTATGGGGGGAAGAGCTACGAGCAGTACTTC | CASSQDQLYGGKSYEQYF | many | - | TRBJ2-7 | TRBV3-1
TGCAGTGCTAGAGATCCAGGTTTGGACACCGGGGAGCTGTTTTTT | CSARDPGLDTGELFF | many | - | TRBJ2-2 | TRBV20-1
TGTGCCAGCAGCGGGGAGGCCACAGATACGCAGTATTTT | CASSGEATDTQYF | many | - | TRBJ2-3 | TRBV5-6
TGTGCCAGCAGTTCTCTGGATTCGCGTGGTGGCTACACCTTC | CASSSLDSRGGYTF | many | - | TRBJ1-2 | TRBV6-5
TGTGCCACCAGCAGAGAACCCCGGGAGGGTAGAAACATTCAGTACTTC | CATSREPREGRNIQYF | many | TRBD2 | TRBJ2-4 | TRBV15
TGCAGTGCAATTAAAGCGGGAGGGGTCTACGAGCAGTACTTC | CSAIKAGGVYEQYF | many | TRBD2 | TRBJ2-7 | TRBV20-1
TGTGCCAGCAGCCCGTGGACAGGGGCGGAAAATCAGCCCCAGCATTTT | CASSPWTGAENQPQHF | many | TRBD1 | TRBJ1-5 | TRBV11-2
TGTGCCAGCAGCCAAGAAGCAAGCGTTAAGAATGGCTACACCTTC | CASSQEASVKNGYTF | many | - | TRBJ1-2 | TRBV3-1
TGTGCCAGCAGCTTAGGGGGGGGGAGCGGGAGTTTAAATGAGCAGTTCTTC | CASSLGGGSGSLNEQFF | many | TRBD2 | TRBJ2-1 | TRBV7-2
TGCAGTGCTAGTGGGGGGTCCGGGCCCTACAATGAGCAGTTCTTC | CSASGGSGPYNEQFF | many | - | TRBJ2-1 | TRBV20-1
TGTGCCAGCAGCCCAGGGGACACAAAACTCAGTGAGCAGTTCTTC | CASSPGDTKLSEQFF | once | - | TRBJ2-1 | TRBV3-1
TGCAGTGCTAGAGTACCAGACAGGGGAAACACTGAAGCTTTCTTT | CSARVPDRGNTEAFF | many | TRBD1 | TRBJ1-1 | TRBV20-1
TGCAGTGCTAGAGGCGGGACAGGGCGAGGCTACACCTTC | CSARGGTGRGYTF | many | TRBD1 | TRBJ1-2 | TRBV20-1
TGCAGTGCTCAAAGCAGGGACACCGGGGAGCTGTTTTTT | CSAQSRDTGELFF | many | - | TRBJ2-2 | TRBV20-1
TGTGCCAGCAGTGCGGACCACTATGGCTACACCTTC | CASSADHYGYTF | many | - | TRBJ1-2 | TRBV28
TGTGCCAGCAGTTTTCAGGGGGCTGACTATGGCTACACCTTC | CASSFQGADYGYTF | many | TRBD1 | TRBJ1-2 | TRBV12-3/TRBV12-4
TGTGCCAGCAGCGCCTCCGGGACTCTGGGATGTAATTCACCCCTCCACTTT | CASSASGTLGCNSPLHF | - | - | TRBJ1-6 | TRBV7-8
TGTGCCAGCAGCCAAGAAGGCGCGGGGGGCTACACCTTC | CASSQEGAGGYTF | few | - | TRBJ1-2 | TRBV3-1
TGTGCCAGCAGCTTGATGGGGAGTCAAGAGACCCAGTACTTC | CASSLMGSQETQYF | many | - | TRBJ2-5 | TRBV5-5
TGCAGTGCTACCCGTACCTTGGAAGCTTTCTTT | CSATRTLEAFF | - | - | TRBJ1-1 | TRBV20-1
TGTGCCAGCAGTTTCGGGACAGGGAAGAATCAGCCCCAGCATTTT | CASSFGTGKNQPQHF | many | TRBD1 | TRBJ1-5 | TRBV27
TGTGCCAGTATTAGCGGGGGGGCCCTAAATGAGCAGTTCTTC | CASISGGALNEQFF | - | TRBD2 | TRBJ2-1 | TRBV12-3/TRBV12-4
TGTGCCATCAGCGGACAAGGGGACACTGAAGCTTTCTTT | CAISGQGDTEAFF | many | - | TRBJ1-1 | TRBV10-3
TGTGCCAGCAGCTTATACGGCTACGAGCAGTACTTC | CASSLYGYEQYF | many | - | TRBJ2-7 | TRBV7-2
TGTGCCAGCTCACCCAGGGAGGCGACTAATGAAAAACTGTTTTTT | CASSPREATNEKLFF | - | - | TRBJ1-4 | TRBV18
TGTGCCAGCAGCTTAAGCGGGGGGACTTTTGATACGCAGTATTTT | CASSLSGGTFDTQYF | many | TRBD2 | TRBJ2-3 | TRBV7-2
TGTGCCAGCAGTTACGGACGGAGCTCTGGAAACACCATATATTTT | CASSYGRSSGNTIYF | many | - | TRBJ1-3 | TRBV6-5
TGTGCCAGCAGTTTGATGGCAGGCACCGGGGAGCTGTTTTTT | CASSLMAGTGELFF | many | - | TRBJ2-2 | TRBV12-3/TRBV12-4
TGCGCCAGCAGCTCGTTGACAGGGGCGAACAATGAGCAGTTCTTC | CASSSLTGANNEQFF | many | TRBD1 | TRBJ2-1 | TRBV5-1
TGCAGTGCTAGAGATATTGTAGGGGACCTATATGAAGCTTTCTTT | CSARDIVGDLYEAFF | many | - | TRBJ1-1 | TRBV20-1
TGTGCCAGCAGTCCCATCCCAACTAACTATGGCTACACCTTC | CASSPIPTNYGYTF | many | - | TRBJ1-2 | TRBV6-1
TGCGCCAGCAGCGAAACAGGGGCGGTTGGAAACACCATATATTTT | CASSETGAVGNTIYF | many | TRBD1 | TRBJ1-3 | TRBV5-1
TGTGCCAGCAGTCGCAGCGGGAGGGTTTGGAATGAGCAGTTCTTC | CASSRSGRVWNEQFF | many | TRBD2 | TRBJ2-1 | TRBV6-1
TGCAGTGCTTTTGGGACAGGGGGCCTCCTCTCCTACGAGCAGTACTTC | CSAFGTGGLLSYEQYF | many | TRBD1 | TRBJ2-7 | TRBV20-1
TGTGCCAGCAGTTACGGTGTCGGGACAGGGCTCCCCTACGAGCAGTACTTC | CASSYGVGTGLPYEQYF | many | TRBD1 | TRBJ2-7 | TRBV6-5